This T cell receptor beta chain was recorded in a study of T cells in Graves' hyperthyroidism and ophthalmopathy. The study's findings and limits: In validation, the model predicted ophthalmopathy. These predictions came a median about 6.5 months before onset. Separating ophthalmopathy from stable hyperthyroidism was achieved by a 13 V-J model.

Diagnosis relied on clinical symptoms, serum thyroxine and TRAb, thyroid ultrasound and orbital computed tomography. This clonotype has ten or more counts. Its target is unknown. V was cut by 5 bases and J by 1 base, with 12 bases left in between. The CDR3 loop spans 14 amino acids. Germline-derived CDR1 and CDR2 are SGHRS and YFSETQ. Amplified regions were TCR beta CDR3 sequences from RNA transcripts. The TCR CDR3 first-round RT-PCR relied on the HTBI primer set. TCRdb reprocessed the multiplex PCR reads with MiXCR, giving one entry per CDR3 protein. The repertoire includes around 340,000 distinct CDR3 sequences, approximately 17% of them detected once, and more than 30% sits in the top ten.

The TCR sequence derives from a woman under 40 with Graves' hyperthyroidism that later progressed to Graves' ophthalmopathy. The chain carries TRBV5-1 and TRBJ1-1; possibly TRBD1 for D (5 bases). The sample comprised blood. CDR3 loop: CASRFPGRNTEAFF. CDR3 coding DNA: TGCGCCAGCAGATTCCCAGGGAGGAACACTGAAGCTTTCTTT.